This T cell receptor (beta chain) was identified during a study of vaccination effects on CD4 cells after COVID-19. To note about this clone: Its target is unknown.

Germline loops: CDR1 MNHEY, CDR2 SVGAGI. The germline V and J ends were trimmed by 5 bases and 7 bases, with 15 bases remaining between them. CDR3 length equals 14 residues. This table comes from immunoSEQ multiplex PCR, and its TCRdb copy is limited to in-frame clones, with some not included. The sample includes over 80,000 clones, around 77% of them seen just once. Prior to sequencing, the ViraFEST assay stimulated PBMC with viral peptide pools, which expanded the antigen-specific CD4+ T cells. At the end of less than 12 days of culture, CD4+ T cells were isolated. Two doses of either BNT162b2 or mRNA-1273 were given to each participant.

Sequenced material: CD4+ T cells from PBMCs cultured with HCoV-OC43 spike peptides, taken after COVID-19 vaccination. Subset defined: HCoV-OC43 spike overlapping peptide pool stimulation. The clonotype originates from a human donor who received a COVID-19 vaccine. The J gene is TRBJ2-1, the V gene TRBV6-5; TRBD2 is a possible D gene (6 bases). The CDR3 DNA reads TGTGCCAGCAGTCGCCGACTAGGAGAGAATGAGCAGTTCTTC. Translated, it gives CASSRRLGENEQFF.